A single sample gave rise to the 31 T cell receptor beta chains below, sequenced in a study of Ad26.COV2.S vaccination and SARS-CoV-2 variants (dated by TCRdb to the early 2020s). Explained via the paper, the treatment or condition label denotes: some 20 received Ad26.COV2.S at low or high dose, single or two shots; a few received placebo; per-sample allocation not given. For vaccine and placebo recipients, repertoires were sequenced using samples collected on day 63 after the first injection. The library was produced with the immunoSEQ multiplex PCR assay. The source is immuneACCESS, and TCRdb retained only in-frame sequences with V and J called. Part of the clones is not carried over; for the studies checked, unresolved V genes explain less than half of this, and the remainder is unexplained. For this sample the table gives approximately 480,000 clones, of which roughly 89% were detected only once. The ten largest clones capture around 13% of the sample.

The sample here was peripheral blood, taken in a trial of Ad26.COV2.S vaccine versus placebo. Receptor source: a person aged 18-65 years who received the Ad26.COV2.S COVID-19 vaccine or a placebo.

The V call is TRBV7-6, the J call TRBJ2-1; D might be TRBD2 (5 bases). CDR1 SGHVS and CDR2 FNYEAQ come from the germline V gene. The CDR3 sequence is 15 residues long. The ends were cut back, 5 bases at V and 2 bases at J, with 13 bases in the middle. The CDR3 protein is CASSPRTATYNEQFF. CDR3 DNA: TGTGCCAGCAGCCCCAGGACTGCTACCTACAATGAGCAGTTCTTC.

This rearrangement joins TRBV7-2 to TRBJ1-2, with D possibly matching TRBD1 (5 bases). CDR1 and CDR2 (germline): SGHTA, FQGNSA. The ends were cut back, 5 bases at V and 4 bases at J, with 14 bases in the middle. The CDR3 has 14 amino acids. The CDR3: CASSTDGGGYGYTF. CDR3 bases: TGTGCCAGCAGCACGGACGGGGGGGGCTATGGCTACACCTTC.

The chain combines TRBV11-2 with TRBJ1-1; D is undetermined. CDR3 length: 13 amino acids. Germline CDR1 is SGHAT and CDR2 is FQNNGV. Between the trimmed V and J ends, which lost 4 bases and 4 bases, there was a span of 10 bases. The CDR3 reads CASSSKLGTEAFF. Here the CDR3 DNA reads TGTGCCAGCAGCTCCAAGTTGGGCACTGAAGCTTTCTTT.

The rearrangement uses TRBV14 and TRBJ2-2; the D is unclear. V was shortened by 1 base and J by 6 bases, with 18 bases between the two germline ends. Germline CDR1 reads SGHDN; CDR2 reads FVKESK. This CDR3 is built from 17 residues. The CDR3 DNA sequence: TGTGCCAGCAGCCAAGCCGGTCAGAAAGTCTTGGCCGGGGAGCTGTTTTTT. Its protein product is CASSQAGQKVLAGELFF.

The chain couples TRBV6-2 or TRBV6-3 to TRBJ2-7; 12 positions agree with TRBD2. There are 16 residues in the CDR3. The germline gives CDR1 MNHEY, CDR2 SVGEGT. The V segment lost 6 bases and the J segment 1 base; nucleotides outside the gene matches: 7. CDR3 sequence: CASSDRTSGTSYEQYF. CDR3 in DNA: TGTGCCAGCAGCGACCGGACTAGCGGGACGTCCTACGAGCAGTACTTC.

This clone came up once. This chain uses TRBV6-5 with TRBJ2-4, with 7 bases aligning to TRBD2. This CDR3 contains 15 residues. The germline V gene encodes CDR1 MNHEY and CDR2 SVGAGI. Trimming took 8 bases from V and 0 from J; bases not matched to a gene: 7. The CDR3 region has the DNA TGTGCCAGCGCGGCGGGGGTACGAGCCAAAAACATTCAGTACTTC. Its translation: CASAAGVRAKNIQYF.

This chain links TRBV7-9 with TRBJ1-5; TRBD1 agrees at 8 bases. Germline V gene data show CDR1 as SEHNR and CDR2 as FQNEAQ (reference sequence). Losses at the gene ends were 6 bases for V and 0 bases for J; bases not matched to a gene: 4. This CDR3 has 15 residues. In nucleotides, the CDR3 is TGTGCCAGCAGTTGGGGACAGGCTAGCAATCAGCCCCAGCATTTT. Its translation is CASSWGQASNQPQHF.

The gene calls are TRBV5-4 and TRBJ2-7, with a weak D call TRBD1 (6 bases). This CDR3 has 12 amino acids. V was pared by 3 bases and J by 12 bases, with 16 bases between. Germline V gene lookup returns CDR1 SGHNT and CDR2 YYREEE (reference sequence). The CDR3 is CASSSPFGTLYF. DNA of the CDR3: TGTGCCAGCAGCTCCCCTTTTGGGACACTGTACTTC.

This chain joins TRBV30 and TRBJ2-2; no clear D. The CDR3 is made up of 14 amino acids. V was clipped by 3 bases and J by 0 bases, with 8 bases between them. Germline V CDR1 and CDR2: GTSNPN, SVGIG (reference sequence). The CDR3 coding sequence is TGTGCCTGGAGCGGCAATACGAACACCGGGGAGCTGTTTTTT. It yields the protein CAWSGNTNTGELFF. Full variable domain (missing parts from reference TRBV30 and TRBJ2-2): SQTIHQWPATLVQPVGSPLSLECTVEGTSNPNLYWYRQAAGRGLQLLFYSVGIGQISSEVPQNLSASRPQDRQFILSSKKLLLSDSGFYLCAWSGNTNTGELFFGEGSRLTVL.

Note on this clone: A junction boundary mismatches the germline segment, possibly from a read error. The chain carries TRBV11-2 and TRBJ1-4; 7 bases fit TRBD1. CDR1 and CDR2 from the germline V gene are SGHAT and FQNNGV. The CDR3 spans 16 residues. This chain's CDR3 is CASRLGAGGTNEKLFF. The DNA of the CDR3 is TGTGCCAGCAGGTTAGGCGCAGGGGGTACTAATGAAAAACTGTTTTTT.

This chain connects TRBV12-1 to TRBJ2-5. TRBV12-1 is listed as a pseudogene. The CDR3 extends over 19 amino acids. DNA of the CDR3: TGTGCCAGCAGCTTTATTTGGGTGGCGTGGGGGTATAGCCAAGAGACCCAGTACTTC. It yields the protein CASSFIWVAWGYSQETQYF.

This rearrangement joins TRBV19 to TRBJ2-1, with a possible D match to TRBD2 (5 bases). Germline V gene data show CDR1 as LNHDA and CDR2 as SQIVND (reference sequence). Trimming removed 7 bases at V and 6 bases at J, with 19 bases between. This CDR3 region has 15 residues. The CDR3 spells CASKRAHLFVNEQFF. As DNA, the CDR3 is TGTGCCAGTAAGAGGGCCCACCTCTTCGTCAATGAGCAGTTCTTC.

The V and J genes are TRBV13 and TRBJ1-2; D is uncertain. Germline loops: CDR1 PRHDT, CDR2 FYEKMQ (reference sequence). The ends were cut back, 1 base at V and 5 bases at J, with 11 bases in the middle. The CDR3 extends over 14 amino acids. The CDR3 DNA follows: TGTGCCAGCAGCTTAGATCCCGGGCTTTATGGCTACACCTTC. Encoded protein: CASSLDPGLYGYTF.

The gene calls are TRBV5-4 and TRBJ2-5; 7 bases align to TRBD2. Trimming cost V 4 bases and J 5 bases; bases outside gene matches: 11. Germline values: CDR1 SGHNT, CDR2 YYREEE (reference sequence). The CDR3 runs 15 residues. CDR3 loop: CASSRLLGRDETQYF. DNA of the CDR3: TGTGCCAGCAGCCGACTGCTGGGGAGGGACGAGACCCAGTACTTC.

V and J are TRBV27 and TRBJ2-7; 7 bases fit TRBD1. CDR1 is MNHEY and CDR2 is SMNVEV in the germline V gene (reference sequence). After removal of 0 bases from V and 0 bases from J, the junction contained 2 bases not matched to a gene. This CDR3 comprises 15 residues. CDR3 sequence: CASSLSRGHSYEQYF. DNA for the CDR3: TGTGCCAGCAGTTTATCGAGGGGGCACTCCTACGAGCAGTACTTC.

The rearrangement links TRBV28 to TRBJ1-3; D may be TRBD1 (6 bases). Germline V gene data show CDR1 as MDHEN and CDR2 as SYDVKM. The CDR3 has 17 amino acids. V lost 0 bases and J lost 0, with 12 bases in between. CDR3 sequence reads: CASSLWGRGLSGNTIYF. The CDR3 DNA reads TGTGCCAGCAGTTTATGGGGCAGGGGTCTCTCTGGAAACACCATATATTTT. The entire variable domain, with the rest obtained from reference TRBV28 and TRBJ1-3, is as follows: DVKVTQSSRYLVKRTGEKVFLECVQDMDHENMFWYRQDPGLGLRLIYFSYDVKMKEKGDIPEGYSVSREKKERFSLILESASTNQTSMYLCASSLWGRGLSGNTIYFGEGSWLTVV.

The table lists this clone with a few counts. V is TRBV9 and J is TRBJ1-1; D is undetermined. This CDR3 region has 14 residues. In germline, CDR1 is SGDLS, CDR2 YYNGEE. Trimming took off 3 bases at V and 3 bases at J, with 12 bases between the two ends. The CDR3 protein is CASSAGLGDTEAFF. The CDR3 DNA sequence: TGTGCCAGCAGCGCCGGCCTTGGGGACACTGAAGCTTTCTTT.

V and J are TRBV9 and TRBJ1-1; possible D gene TRBD1, 6 bases. This CDR3 contains 15 residues. The germline V gene encodes CDR1 SGDLS and CDR2 YYNGEE. The V end was cut by 4 bases, the J end by 1 base, with 14 bases between. The CDR3 spells CASSPVGGRNTEAFF. In nucleotides, the CDR3 is TGTGCCAGCAGCCCCGTGGGGGGGCGGAACACTGAAGCTTTCTTT.

The V call is TRBV28, the J call TRBJ2-2, with D unclear. This CDR3 comprises 13 residues. CDR1 MDHEN and CDR2 SYDVKM come from the germline V gene. V gave up 3 bases and J gave up 3 bases, with 5 bases separating them. The CDR3 spells CASSLAYTGELFF. For the CDR3, the DNA is TGTGCCAGCAGTTTGGCTTACACCGGGGAGCTGTTTTTT.

This chain connects TRBV9 to TRBJ1-3, with TRBD1 matching over 7 bases. CDR1 is SGDLS, CDR2 YYNGEE, per germline. The CDR3 runs 15 residues. The V gene end was trimmed by 2 bases and the J gene end by 4 bases; junction bases not matched to a gene: 6. This CDR3 is CASSVSGGSGNTIYF. CDR3 sequence (DNA): TGTGCCAGCAGCGTCTCAGGGGGTTCCGGAAACACCATATATTTT. Using reference TRBV9 and TRBJ1-3 for the parts outside the CDR3, the full variable domain is DSGVTQTPKHLITATGQRVTLRCSPRSGDLSVYWYQQSLDQGLQFLIQYYNGEERAKGNILERFSAQQFPDLHSELNLSSLELGDSALYFCASSVSGGSGNTIYFGEGSWLTVV.

The chain joins TRBV4-3 to TRBJ2-2; tentative D call: TRBD2 (6 bases). Trimming left V 3 bases short and J 5 bases short, with 10 bases between. Germline CDR1 is LGHNA and CDR2 is YSLEER. This CDR3 region has 14 residues. The DNA for the CDR3 is TGCGCCAGCAGCCACATACGGGGGACCGGGGAGCTGTTTTTT. As protein: CASSHIRGTGELFF.

CDR3 amino acids: CASSPVSGLEQYF. Here the CDR3 DNA reads TGTGCCAGTAGCCCCGTTTCGGGGCTCGAGCAGTACTTC. The chain has TRBV19 and TRBJ2-7; D is perhaps TRBD1 or TRBD2 (5 bases each). The V gene's germline CDR1 is LNHDA and CDR2 SQIVND (reference sequence). With 6 bases removed from V and 6 bases from J, the gap between germline ends came to 15 bases. This CDR3 spans 13 amino acids.

This chain joins TRBV29-1 and TRBJ1-2; tentative D call: TRBD1 (5 bases). V gave up 2 bases and J gave up 2 bases, with 12 bases separating them. The CDR3 has 14 residues. CDR1 and CDR2 (germline): SQVTM, ANQGSEA. This CDR3 reads CSVEIGTGNYGYTF. The CDR3, as DNA: TGCAGCGTTGAAATTGGGACGGGCAACTATGGCTACACCTTC.

The genes are TRBV2 and TRBJ2-7; 7 nucleotides agree with TRBD1. Unmatched junction bases numbered 1, after V lost 0 bases and J lost 2 bases. Germline V gene data show CDR1 as SNHLY and CDR2 as FYNNEI. The CDR3 runs to 14 residues. The chain's CDR3 is CASSEAQGAYEQYF. CDR3 nucleotide sequence: TGTGCCAGCAGTGAAGCCCAGGGGGCCTACGAGCAGTACTTC.

J is TRBJ2-1 and V is TRBV9; TRBD2 agrees at 9 bases. Germline lookup yields CDR1 SGDLS and CDR2 YYNGEE. CDR3 size: 16 residues. V shed 2 bases, J shed 4 bases, and the junction held 7 bases outside the gene matches. This CDR3 reads CASSVSSGSYYNEQFF. The CDR3 nucleotides read TGTGCCAGCAGCGTCAGTAGCGGGAGTTATTACAATGAGCAGTTCTTC.

This clone was detected only once. Within the sample, other DNA sequences also encode this same CDR3. The rearrangement links TRBV5-1 to TRBJ2-1, with TRBD2 matching over 8 bases. The CDR3 totals 13 residues. The V gene's germline CDR1 is SGHRS and CDR2 YFSETQ. J lost 6 bases, V lost 5 bases, and 4 bases had no gene match. CDR3 sequence reads: CASSLAGPNEQFF. DNA of the CDR3: TGCGCCAGCAGTCTAGCGGGCCCCAATGAGCAGTTCTTC.

This clone was seen once. The chain employs TRBV18 and TRBJ2-6; 8 positions agree with TRBD2. The germline V gene encodes CDR1 KGHSH and CDR2 LQKENI. The junction had 5 bases not matched to a gene; V was cut back by 6 bases and J by 4 bases. This CDR3 contains 15 residues. CDR3 protein: CASSPGGTGANVLTF. CDR3 bases: TGTGCCAGCTCCCCGGGAGGGACCGGGGCCAACGTCCTGACTTTC.

This sequence joins TRBV6-5 and TRBJ2-5; D possibly uses TRBD1 or TRBD2 (5 bases each). Germline CDR1 is MNHEY and CDR2 is SVGAGI. This CDR3 is 15 amino acids long. V was trimmed by 2 bases and J by 1 base, leaving 11 bases between them. CDR3 nucleotide sequence: TGTGCCAGCAGTTACAGGGGAGACCCCCAAGAGACCCAGTACTTC. Residues: CASSYRGDPQETQYF.

V gene TRBV7-9 combines with J gene TRBJ2-1; D may be TRBD1 or TRBD2 (5 bases each). The germline V gene encodes CDR1 SEHNR and CDR2 FQNEAQ (reference sequence). The CDR3 covers 15 residues. V was clipped by 6 bases and J by 5 bases, with 17 bases between them. CDR3 bases: TGTGCCAGCAGTTCACCTTCCGGGACCCACAATGAGCAGTTCTTC. Protein product: CASSSPSGTHNEQFF.

The chain recombines TRBV5-5 with TRBJ2-2; 12 bases fit TRBD1. This CDR3 contains 17 residues. V lost 2 bases to trimming and J lost 7 bases; unmatched junction nucleotides: 9. Germline V gene data show CDR1 as SGHKS and CDR2 as YYEKEE (reference sequence). In DNA, the CDR3 is TGTGCCAGCAGCTTTAGGCCGGGACAGGGGGCAATCGGGGAGCTGTTTTTT. Protein product: CASSFRPGQGAIGELFF.

The V gene is TRBV6-6, the J gene TRBJ1-2; 10 positions agree with TRBD1. V lost 5 bases to trimming and J lost 8 bases; unmatched junction nucleotides: 8. The CDR3 has 14 residues. Germline V CDR1 and CDR2: MNHNY, SVGAGI (reference sequence). In nucleotides, the CDR3 is TGTGCCAGCAGTCCGACAGGGGGCCGGGAAGGCTACACCTTC. Its translation: CASSPTGGREGYTF.